These 9 T cell receptor beta chains originate from one sample sequenced in a study of cytotoxic CD8 clonotypes in ibrutinib-treated CLL. Method: immunoSEQ multiplex PCR; TCRdb's copy keeps in-frame clones and lacks some. The data show fewer than 50,000 clones, 65% seen once. The sequenced sample was PBMCs, obtained after 24 months of ibrutinib treatment. The origin of the receptors is a human donor with chronic lymphocytic leukemia.

On this clone: A far larger clone is off by one base, so a read error is likely. Other nucleotide sequences in the sample specify the same CDR3. The V call is TRBV7-7, the J call TRBJ2-1, with D perhaps assigned TRBD1 or TRBD2 (6 bases each). Germline V CDR1 and CDR2: SSHAT, FNYEAQ (reference sequence). This CDR3 has 15 amino acids. The CDR3 DNA reads TGTGCTAGCAGCTTAAACGGGGGCCAGTTCAATGAGCAGTTCTTC. Amino acid sequence: CASSLNGGQFNEQFF.

This clone was counted a single time. The chain employs TRBV2 and TRBJ1-2, with D maybe TRBD1 (5 bases). Germline V lookup: CDR1 SNHLY, CDR2 FYNNEI. V was clipped by 4 bases and J by 6 bases, with 9 bases between them. The CDR3 is 12 amino acids. This CDR3 is CASSVRADGYTF. In nucleotides, the CDR3 is TGTGCCAGCAGTGTCAGGGCTGATGGCTACACCTTC.

The chain links TRBV11-2 to TRBJ1-1; no reliable D call. Germline V gene lookup returns CDR1 SGHAT and CDR2 FQNNGV. With 1 base removed from V and 4 bases from J, the gap between germline ends came to 4 bases. The CDR3 is 12 residues long. The CDR3 protein is CASSLVSTEAFF. In DNA form, the CDR3 reads TGTGCCAGCAGCTTAGTTAGCACTGAAGCTTTCTTT.

The rearrangement links TRBV12-5 to TRBJ2-3, with a tentative D call TRBD2 (6 bases). In germline, CDR1 is LGHNT, CDR2 FRNRAP. The CDR3 contains 15 residues. V was pared by 1 base and J by 8 bases, with 16 bases between. The CDR3 spells CASGLGLARRGTQYF. The CDR3 bases are TGTGCTAGTGGTTTGGGCCTAGCCCGGCGGGGTACGCAGTATTTT.

This clone turned up a few times. The chain has TRBV19 and TRBJ1-6; D is perhaps TRBD1 (5 bases). The CDR3 runs to 12 residues. Germline-derived CDR1 and CDR2 are LNHDA and SQIVND (reference sequence). Trimming left V 7 bases short and J 6 bases short, with 7 bases between. The chain's CDR3 is CASTQGNSPLHF. As DNA, the CDR3 is TGTGCCAGTACCCAGGGTAATTCACCCCTCCACTTT.

CDR3 sequence: CASSQTGQIPETQYF. CDR3 nucleotide sequence: TGTGCCAGCAGTCAAACCGGGCAGATCCCGGAGACCCAGTACTTC. The V call is TRBV6-1, the J call TRBJ2-5; D unresolved. Germline CDR1 and CDR2: MNHNS and SASEGT. V was pared by 5 bases and J by 5 bases, with 18 bases between. The CDR3 totals 15 residues.

The chain has TRBV27 and TRBJ1-2; D gene ambiguous. V lost 5 bases to trimming and J lost 7 bases, with 14 bases between them. The CDR3 contains 13 residues. Looked up from germline, CDR1 is MNHEY and CDR2 is SMNVEV (reference sequence). The DNA of the CDR3 is TGTGCCAGCAGTCCCCTCCTTTCTCGTGGCTACACCTTC. Amino acid sequence: CASSPLLSRGYTF.

The chain combines TRBV7-9 with TRBJ1-5, with D maybe TRBD1 (6 bases). The germline V gene has CDR1 SEHNR and CDR2 FQNEAQ (reference sequence). The ends were cut back, 4 bases at V and 5 bases at J, with 12 bases in the middle. This CDR3 is 14 amino acids long. In DNA form, the CDR3 reads TGTGCCAGCAGCTCCAGACAGGACCATCAGCCCCAGCATTTT. It is translated as CASSSRQDHQPQHF.

V usage is TRBV28 and J usage is TRBJ1-4; 7 bases align to TRBD1. Trimming took 2 bases from V and 5 from J; bases not matched to a gene: 5. The CDR3 is 15 amino acids. Germline values: CDR1 MDHEN, CDR2 SYDVKM. The CDR3 sequence is CASSLIGTVNEKLFF. The CDR3 DNA is TGTGCCAGCAGTTTAATCGGGACAGTAAATGAAAAACTGTTTTTT.